This T cell receptor (beta chain) originates from a study of cytomegalovirus exposure and HLA in healthy donors. PCR involved 60 Vbeta and 13 Jbeta primers. Generated by immunoSEQ multiplex PCR, the TCRdb table keeps only in-frame clones and is missing some. The profile covers around 150,000 clones, with roughly 85% appearing a single time and less than 10% taken by the ten largest. This CDR3 comprises 14 residues. Trimming shortened V by 0 bases and J by 7 bases, and 13 bases separated the two germline ends. CDR1 WNHNN and CDR2 SYGVQD come from the germline V gene (reference sequence). Study results and caveats: Cytomegalovirus association was listed for 164 TCR beta chains. It was reported that TCR beta sequences correctly inferred the HLA-A and HLA-B alleles for most subjects. In an earlier analysis, most TCR beta V segments were productive about 87% or about 30% of the time.

As to this clone: Its antigen is currently unknown.

The sequencing input was PBMCs. The V and J genes are TRBV10-1 and TRBJ2-7, with D possibly matching TRBD2 (6 bases). The sequence was collected from a man aged 18 to 29 in good health and CMV-seropositive. The CDR3 sequence: CASSESAGTREQYF. The CDR3 DNA reads TGCGCCAGCAGTGAGTCGGCAGGGACTCGGGAGCAGTACTTC.